This TCR beta chain was recorded in a study of T cell repertoires in cytomegalovirus infection. Overall study context: Matching HLA type, along with CMV infection, was indicated by public TCR beta signatures.

MiXCR, run by TCRdb on the reads, gives a single entry per CDR3 protein. The sample includes about 190,000 distinct CDR3 sequences, approximately 9.6% seen only once; the top ten take roughly 5.1%. Germline V lookup: CDR1 LGHNA, CDR2 YSLEER. The CDR3 extends over 17 amino acids. The V end was cut by 1 base, the J end by 0 bases, with 14 bases between. Material for sequencing was PBMCs. V usage is TRBV4-3 and J usage is TRBJ2-3, with D maybe TRBD2 (7 bases). This clonotype originated in a human donor in good health (CMV status not recorded). Some clones in this sample may be carry-over from other donors' samples. For the CDR3, the DNA is TGCGCCAGCAGCCAAGGGGGGAGCGGGACAAGCACAGATACGCAGTATTTT. It encodes CASSQGGSGTSTDTQYF.